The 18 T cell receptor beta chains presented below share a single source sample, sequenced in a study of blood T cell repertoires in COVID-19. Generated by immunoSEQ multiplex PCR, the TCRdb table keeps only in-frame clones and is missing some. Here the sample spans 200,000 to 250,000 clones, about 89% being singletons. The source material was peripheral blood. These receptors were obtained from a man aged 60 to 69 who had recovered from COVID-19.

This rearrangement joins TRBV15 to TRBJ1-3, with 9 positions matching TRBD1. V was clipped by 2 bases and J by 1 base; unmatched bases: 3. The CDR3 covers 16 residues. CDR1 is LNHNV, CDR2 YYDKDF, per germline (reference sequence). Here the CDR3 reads CATSRRGQGSGNTIYF. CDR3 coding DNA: TGTGCCACCAGCAGAAGGGGACAGGGATCTGGAAACACCATATATTTT.

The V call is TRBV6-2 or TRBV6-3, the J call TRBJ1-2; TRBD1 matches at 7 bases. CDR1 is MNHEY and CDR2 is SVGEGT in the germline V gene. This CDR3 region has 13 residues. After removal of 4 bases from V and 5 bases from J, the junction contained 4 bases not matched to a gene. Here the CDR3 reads CASSSDRAYGYTF. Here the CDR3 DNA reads TGTGCCAGCAGTTCCGACAGGGCTTATGGCTACACCTTC.

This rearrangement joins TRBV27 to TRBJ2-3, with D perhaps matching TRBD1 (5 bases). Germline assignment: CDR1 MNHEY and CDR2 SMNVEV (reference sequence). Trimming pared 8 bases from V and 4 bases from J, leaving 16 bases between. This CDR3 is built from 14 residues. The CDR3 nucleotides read TGTGCCAGCTCTACCAGGGCCGGCCCAGATACGCAGTATTTT. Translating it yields CASSTRAGPDTQYF.

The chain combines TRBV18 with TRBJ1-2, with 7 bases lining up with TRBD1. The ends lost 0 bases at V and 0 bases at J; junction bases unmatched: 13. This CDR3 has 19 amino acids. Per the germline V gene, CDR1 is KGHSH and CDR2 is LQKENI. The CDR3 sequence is CASSPPVLQGGISNYGYTF. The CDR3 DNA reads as TGTGCCAGCTCACCACCGGTCCTCCAGGGGGGCATTTCTAACTATGGCTACACCTTC.

The CDR3 nucleotides read TGTGCCAGTAGTATAGTCGCAGGTCCGAATGAGCAGTTCTTC. Translating it yields CASSIVAGPNEQFF. This chain uses TRBV19 with TRBJ2-1; no clear D. Germline V CDR1 and CDR2: LNHDA, SQIVND (reference sequence). With 1 base removed from V and 7 bases from J, the gap between germline ends came to 11 bases. The CDR3 contains 14 residues.

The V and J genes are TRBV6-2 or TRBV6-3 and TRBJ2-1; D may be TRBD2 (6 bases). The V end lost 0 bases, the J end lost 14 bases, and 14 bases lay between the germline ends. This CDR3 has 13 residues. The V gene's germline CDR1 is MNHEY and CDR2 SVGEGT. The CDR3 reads CASSYSYGRIEFF. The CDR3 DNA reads TGTGCCAGCAGTTACTCGTACGGGAGAATCGAGTTCTTC.

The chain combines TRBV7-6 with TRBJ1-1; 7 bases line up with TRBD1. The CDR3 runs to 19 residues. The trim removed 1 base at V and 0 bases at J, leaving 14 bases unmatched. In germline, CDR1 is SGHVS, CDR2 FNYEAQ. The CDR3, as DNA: TGTGCCAGCAGCTTAGGAAAAGGGCGACAGGGACGTCTGAACACTGAAGCTTTCTTT. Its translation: CASSLGKGRQGRLNTEAFF.

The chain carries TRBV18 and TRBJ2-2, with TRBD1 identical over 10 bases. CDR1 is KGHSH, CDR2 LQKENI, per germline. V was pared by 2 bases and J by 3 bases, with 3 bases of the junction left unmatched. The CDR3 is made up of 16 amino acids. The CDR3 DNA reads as TGTGCCAGCTCACCAGGTGGACAGGGGGACACCGGGGAGCTGTTTTTT. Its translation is CASSPGGQGDTGELFF.

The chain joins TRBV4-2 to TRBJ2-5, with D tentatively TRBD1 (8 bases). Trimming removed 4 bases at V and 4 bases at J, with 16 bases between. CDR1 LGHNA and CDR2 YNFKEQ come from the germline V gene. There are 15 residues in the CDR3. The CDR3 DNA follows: TGTGCCAGCAGCCGAGACAGGGGCGGGAGAGAGACCCAGTACTTC. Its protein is CASSRDRGGRETQYF.

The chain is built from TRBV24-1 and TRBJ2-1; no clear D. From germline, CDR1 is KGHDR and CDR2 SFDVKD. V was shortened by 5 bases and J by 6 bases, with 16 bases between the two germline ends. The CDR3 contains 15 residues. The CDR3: CATSVNSLSPNEQFF. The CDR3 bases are TGTGCCACCAGTGTTAACAGCTTATCGCCCAATGAGCAGTTCTTC.

The CDR3 region is CASSGPGTAEKLFF. In nucleotides, the CDR3 is TGTGCCAGCAGCGGTCCCGGGACAGCTGAAAAACTGTTTTTT. The chain is built from TRBV5-8 and TRBJ1-4, with TRBD1 matching over 7 bases. Germline CDR1 reads SGHTS; CDR2 reads YDEGEE. This CDR3 spans 14 amino acids. With 4 bases clipped from V and 7 bases from J, the junction kept 7 bases outside the gene matches.

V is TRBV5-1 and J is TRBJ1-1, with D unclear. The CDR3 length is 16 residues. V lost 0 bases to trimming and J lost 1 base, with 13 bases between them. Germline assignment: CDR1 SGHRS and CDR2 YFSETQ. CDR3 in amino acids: CASSLAYLAENTEAFF. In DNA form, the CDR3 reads TGCGCCAGCAGCTTGGCCTATTTGGCGGAGAACACTGAAGCTTTCTTT.

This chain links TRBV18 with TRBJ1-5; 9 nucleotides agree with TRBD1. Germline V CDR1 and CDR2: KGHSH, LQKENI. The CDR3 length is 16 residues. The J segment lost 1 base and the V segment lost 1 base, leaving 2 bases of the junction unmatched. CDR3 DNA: TGTGCCAGCTCACCACTCGGGACAGGGAGCAATCAGCCCCAGCATTTT. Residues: CASSPLGTGSNQPQHF.

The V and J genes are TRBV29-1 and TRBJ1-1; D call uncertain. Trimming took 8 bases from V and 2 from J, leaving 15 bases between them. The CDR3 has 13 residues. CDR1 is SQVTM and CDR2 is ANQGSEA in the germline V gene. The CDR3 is CSLREGYNTEAFF. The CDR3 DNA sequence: TGCAGCCTCCGGGAGGGTTATAACACTGAAGCTTTCTTT.

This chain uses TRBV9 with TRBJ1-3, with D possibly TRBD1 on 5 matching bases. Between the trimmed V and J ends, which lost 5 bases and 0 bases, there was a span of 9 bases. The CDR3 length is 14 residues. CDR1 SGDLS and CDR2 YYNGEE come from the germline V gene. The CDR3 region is CASSLGVSGNTIYF. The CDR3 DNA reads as TGTGCCAGCAGTTTAGGGGTCTCTGGAAACACCATATATTTT.

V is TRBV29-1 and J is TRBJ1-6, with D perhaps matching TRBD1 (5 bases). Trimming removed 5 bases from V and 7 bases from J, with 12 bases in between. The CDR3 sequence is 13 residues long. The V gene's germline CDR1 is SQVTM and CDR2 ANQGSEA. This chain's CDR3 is CSVSQGLNSPLHF. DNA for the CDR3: TGCAGCGTTTCCCAGGGACTCAATTCACCCCTCCACTTT.

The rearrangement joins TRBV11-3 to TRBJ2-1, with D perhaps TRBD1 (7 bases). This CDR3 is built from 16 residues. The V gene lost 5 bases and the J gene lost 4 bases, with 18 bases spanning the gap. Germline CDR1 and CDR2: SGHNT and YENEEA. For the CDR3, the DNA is TGTGCCAGCAGCAAAGGGACTTCCAGGGGGTACAATGAGCAGTTCTTC. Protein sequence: CASSKGTSRGYNEQFF.

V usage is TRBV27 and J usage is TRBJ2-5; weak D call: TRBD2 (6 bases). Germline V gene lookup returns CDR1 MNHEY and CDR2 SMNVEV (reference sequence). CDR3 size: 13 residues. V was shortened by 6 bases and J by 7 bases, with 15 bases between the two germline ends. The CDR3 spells CASRSGSGGTQYF. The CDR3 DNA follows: TGTGCCAGCAGATCGGGATCCGGGGGGACCCAGTACTTC.